These 15 T cell receptor beta chains were sequenced from one sample in a study of T cell responses to AZD1222 COVID-19 vaccine. Profiled with immunoSEQ multiplex PCR; TCRdb holds only in-frame clones, not every one. The sample holds around 100,000 clones, around 90% seen once. The sequencing here drew on peripheral blood, taken on day 0 of AZD1222 vaccination. These receptors were obtained from an adult in good health.

The gene calls are TRBV19 and TRBJ1-5; D remains ambiguous. Between the trimmed V and J ends, which lost 0 bases and 0 bases, there was a span of 15 bases. Germline V gene data show CDR1 as LNHDA and CDR2 as SQIVND (reference sequence). The CDR3 runs 18 residues. The CDR3 coding sequence is TGTGCCAGTAGTATAGACTCCCGGACGGCTTATAGCAATCAGCCCCAGCATTTT. The encoded protein is CASSIDSRTAYSNQPQHF.

The chain carries TRBV19 and TRBJ2-1; the D gene could be TRBD1 or TRBD2 (6 bases each). Germline-derived CDR1 and CDR2 are LNHDA and SQIVND (reference sequence). This CDR3 contains 14 residues. The V end lost 2 bases, the J end lost 5 bases, and 10 bases lay between the germline ends. The CDR3 spells CASSIRGPNNEQFF. The CDR3 DNA reads TGTGCCAGTAGTATACGGGGGCCGAACAATGAGCAGTTCTTC.

The chain couples TRBV30 to TRBJ1-5, with 7 bases lining up with TRBD1. The CDR3 has 13 amino acids. Germline values: CDR1 GTSNPN, CDR2 SVGIG (reference sequence). V gave up 1 base and J gave up 5 bases; unmatched junction bases: 2. CDR3 residues: CAWSGTGHQPQHF. In nucleotides, the CDR3 is TGTGCCTGGAGTGGGACAGGCCATCAGCCCCAGCATTTT.

This chain connects TRBV7-2 to TRBJ1-1; D ambiguous. V lost 0 bases and J 6 bases, leaving 14 bases between the germline ends. The CDR3 runs 15 residues. Germline CDR1 SGHTA, CDR2 FQGNSA. This CDR3 is CASSLALTGRAEAFF. The CDR3 region has the DNA TGTGCCAGCAGCTTAGCGCTGACGGGAAGAGCTGAAGCTTTCTTT.

The chain has TRBV29-1 and TRBJ2-5; D unresolved. Trimming pared 3 bases from V and 1 base from J, leaving 6 bases between. Germline V gives CDR1 SQVTM, CDR2 ANQGSEA. The CDR3 consists of 12 residues. The CDR3 coding sequence is TGCAGCGTTGACCTGGTCCAAGAGACCCAGTACTTC. Encoded protein: CSVDLVQETQYF.

V is TRBV5-1 and J is TRBJ2-1; D call uncertain. The V end lost 2 bases, the J end lost 8 bases, and 5 bases lay between the germline ends. Germline V CDR1 and CDR2: SGHRS, YFSETQ. The CDR3 sequence is 11 residues long. The CDR3 DNA is TGCGCCAGCAGCTTCTCCCATGAGCAGTTCTTC. Protein: CASSFSHEQFF.

The chain joins TRBV7-9 to TRBJ2-1; 8 positions agree with TRBD2. The CDR3 totals 12 residues. Germline V gene data show CDR1 as SEHNR and CDR2 as FQNEAQ (reference sequence). The V and J ends lost 5 bases and 8 bases, in that order; junction bases with no gene match: 2. CDR3 sequence (DNA): TGTGCCAGCAGCCTTAGCGGGGATGAGCAGTTCTTC. The encoded protein is CASSLSGDEQFF.

This clone came up a few times. This chain uses TRBV7-6 with TRBJ1-4; 7 nucleotides align to TRBD1. The germline CDR1 and CDR2 sequences are SGHVS and FNYEAQ. J was trimmed by 3 bases and V by 0 bases; bases with no gene match: 1. The CDR3 length is 15 residues. The CDR3 DNA follows: TGTGCCAGCAGCTTAGCCGGGACAGCTAATGAAAAACTGTTTTTT. This translates into CASSLAGTANEKLFF.

The rearrangement joins TRBV9 to TRBJ2-1; 9 bases fit TRBD2. V was pared by 1 base and J by 1 base, with 9 bases of the junction left unmatched. Germline V gene sequence: CDR1 SGDLS, CDR2 YYNGEE. CDR3 length: 18 amino acids. CDR3 sequence (DNA): TGTGCCAGCAGCGTACCCAGGGGGAGCGGGGGGTCCTACAATGAGCAGTTCTTC. Protein product: CASSVPRGSGGSYNEQFF.

V gene TRBV28 combines with J gene TRBJ2-5; no clear D gene. Trimming stripped 7 bases from V and 1 base from J, with 10 bases between. CDR1 is MDHEN, CDR2 SYDVKM, per germline. The CDR3 runs 13 residues. This chain's CDR3 is CASMVSTQETQYF. In DNA, the CDR3 is TGTGCCAGCATGGTCAGTACCCAAGAGACCCAGTACTTC.

The chain uses TRBV7-9 and TRBJ2-4, with D perhaps matching TRBD2 (5 bases). Trimming pared 5 bases from V and 0 bases from J, leaving 8 bases between. The CDR3 spans 14 residues. CDR1 and CDR2 (germline): SEHNR, FQNEAQ (reference sequence). The CDR3 loop reads CASSIGVAKNIQYF. In DNA, the CDR3 is TGTGCCAGCAGCATCGGGGTAGCCAAAAACATTCAGTACTTC.

The rearrangement links TRBV29-1 to TRBJ2-7; 9 bases agree with TRBD1. This CDR3 comprises 16 residues. CDR1 and CDR2 (germline): SQVTM, ANQGSEA. The V gene end was trimmed by 5 bases and the J gene end by 3 bases; junction bases not matched to a gene: 14. The CDR3 region is CSVLGLSGTGIYEQYF. The CDR3 nucleotides read TGCAGCGTTTTAGGGCTTTCCGGGACAGGGATCTACGAGCAGTACTTC.

V and J are TRBV29-1 and TRBJ2-4; D is ambiguous. The CDR3 extends over 12 amino acids. V was cut by 7 bases and J by 2 bases, with 9 bases left in between. Germline V lookup: CDR1 SQVTM, CDR2 ANQGSEA. The CDR3 protein is CSATWTKNIQYF. CDR3 sequence (DNA): TGCAGCGCAACTTGGACCAAAAACATTCAGTACTTC. The complete variable domain, with remaining parts taken from reference TRBV29-1 and TRBJ2-4, reads SAVISQKPSRDICQRGTSLTIQCQVDSQVTMMFWYRQQPGQSLTLIATANQGSEATYESGFVIDKFPISRPNLTFSTLTVSNMSPEDSSIYLCSATWTKNIQYFGAGTRLSVL.

The rearrangement links TRBV7-2 to TRBJ2-7; D tentatively reads TRBD1 or TRBD2 (5 bases each). Germline CDR1 reads SGHTA; CDR2 reads FQGNSA. The V gene lost 6 bases and the J gene lost 3 bases, with 21 bases spanning the gap. The CDR3 covers 16 residues. CDR3 coding DNA: TGTGCCAGCAGTCCCGGTCCGGGACCTCACTACTACGAGCAGTACTTC. Translated: CASSPGPGPHYYEQYF.

The chain uses TRBV6-5 and TRBJ2-1, with TRBD2 matching over 10 bases. Germline V CDR1 and CDR2: MNHEY, SVGAGI. The CDR3 sequence is 15 residues long. The junction had 2 bases not matched to a gene; V was cut back by 4 bases and J by 2 bases. The CDR3 here is CASSFSGGTYNEQFF. CDR3 DNA sequence: TGTGCCAGCAGTTTTAGCGGGGGGACCTACAATGAGCAGTTCTTC.